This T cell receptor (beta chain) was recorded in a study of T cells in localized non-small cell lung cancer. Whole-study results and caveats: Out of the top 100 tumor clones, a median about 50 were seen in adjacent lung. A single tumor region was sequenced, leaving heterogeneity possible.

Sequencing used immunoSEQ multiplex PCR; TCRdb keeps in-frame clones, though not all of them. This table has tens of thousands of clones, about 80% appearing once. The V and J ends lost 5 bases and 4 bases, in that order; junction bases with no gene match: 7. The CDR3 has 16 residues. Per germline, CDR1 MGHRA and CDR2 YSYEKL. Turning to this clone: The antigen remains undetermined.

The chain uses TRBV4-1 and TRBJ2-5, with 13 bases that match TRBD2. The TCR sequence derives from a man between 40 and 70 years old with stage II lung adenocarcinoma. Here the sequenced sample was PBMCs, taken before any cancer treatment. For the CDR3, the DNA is TGCGCCAGCAGCTCCAGGACTAGCGGGGGTTCAGAGACCCAGTACTTC. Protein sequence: CASSSRTSGGSETQYF.